One sample yielded the 21 T cell receptor beta chains listed below, sequenced in a study of Ad26.COV2.S vaccination and SARS-CoV-2 variants. Using immunoSEQ multiplex PCR, the repertoire was profiled, and TCRdb retains in-frame clones only, with some absent. The sample has about 480,000 clones, around 90% seen once. Described treatment: some 20 received Ad26.COV2.S at low or high dose, single or two shots; about five received placebo; per-sample allocation not given. Day 63 after the first injection of vaccine or placebo was the sampling time. The material was peripheral blood, obtained in a trial of Ad26.COV2.S vaccine versus placebo. Source of these receptors: a person between 18 and 60 years old who received the Ad26.COV2.S COVID-19 vaccine or a placebo.

This chain joins TRBV28 and TRBJ2-7; no firm D call. The CDR3 loop spans 15 amino acids. The V end was cut by 3 bases, the J end by 2 bases, with 14 bases between. Germline V gene data show CDR1 as MDHEN and CDR2 as SYDVKM. CDR3 region: CASSFTGPRAYEQYF. CDR3 coding DNA: TGTGCCAGCAGTTTCACGGGTCCTCGGGCCTACGAGCAGTACTTC.

The chain recombines TRBV2 with TRBJ1-1; no definite D call. Germline V gives CDR1 SNHLY, CDR2 FYNNEI. V was pared by 6 bases and J by 4 bases, with 15 bases between. CDR3 length: 14 residues. CDR3 in amino acids: CASRPLGGVTEAFF. In DNA form, the CDR3 reads TGTGCCAGCAGGCCCCTAGGAGGAGTCACTGAAGCTTTCTTT. Full variable domain (missing parts from reference TRBV2 and TRBJ1-1): EPEVTQTPSHQVTQMGQEVILRCVPISNHLYFYWYRQILGQKVEFLVSFYNNEISEKSEIFDDQFSVERPDGSNFTLKIRSTKLEDSAMYFCASRPLGGVTEAFFGQGTRLTVV.

The gene calls are TRBV7-2 and TRBJ1-2; D remains ambiguous. Germline loops: CDR1 SGHTA, CDR2 FQGNSA. The CDR3 totals 14 residues. V was shortened by 1 base and J by 7 bases, with 13 bases between the two germline ends. In DNA form, the CDR3 reads TGTGCCAGCAGCTTAGGGGTGGAGAGGGCTGGCTACACCTTC. This sequence encodes CASSLGVERAGYTF.

Only one count was recorded for this clone. V is TRBV5-1 and J is TRBJ2-7; 12 bases fit TRBD2. V dropped 4 bases and J dropped 7; count of bases not matched to a gene: 21. The CDR3 contains 19 residues. The germline gives CDR1 SGHRS, CDR2 YFSETQ. CDR3 in amino acids: CASSTHSLAGGLRAGEQYF. DNA of the CDR3: TGCGCCAGCAGCACCCACTCACTAGCGGGAGGCCTACGTGCGGGGGAGCAGTACTTC.

The chain links TRBV5-1 to TRBJ2-1, with 14 positions matching TRBD2. The CDR3 length is 16 residues. Germline V gene data show CDR1 as SGHRS and CDR2 as YFSETQ. V trimming: 0 bases; J trimming: 10 bases; junction bases outside the gene matches: 6. The CDR3 nucleotides read TGCGCCAGCAGCTTGGTGGGACTAGCGGGAGTTCAGGAGCAGTTCTTC. Protein: CASSLVGLAGVQEQFF.

The rearrangement links TRBV9 to TRBJ2-1; D is perhaps TRBD1 (5 bases). The CDR3 covers 14 residues. V lost 0 bases and J 15 bases, leaving 19 bases between the germline ends. Germline V gives CDR1 SGDLS, CDR2 YYNGEE. The CDR3: CASSVEIGRAKMFF. DNA for the CDR3: TGTGCCAGCAGCGTAGAGATTGGCAGGGCAAAGATGTTCTTC.

This clone has only one observation. The same CDR3 arises from other DNA sequences in this sample as well. The rearrangement joins TRBV4-3 to TRBJ2-7, with D possibly matching TRBD1 (5 bases). The CDR3 length is 13 residues. Trimming took off 0 bases at V and 3 bases at J, with 6 bases between the two ends. Germline V gene data show CDR1 as LGHNA and CDR2 as YSLEER. CDR3: CASSQDRGYEQYF. CDR3 DNA sequence: TGCGCCAGCAGCCAAGATAGGGGCTACGAGCAGTACTTC.

This chain uses TRBV27 with TRBJ2-7; 8 nucleotides align to TRBD2. The V and J ends lost 5 bases and 2 bases, in that order; junction bases with no gene match: 8. The germline gives CDR1 MNHEY, CDR2 SMNVEV (reference sequence). This CDR3 is built from 15 residues. CDR3 sequence: CASSTRLAGAYEQYF. CDR3 DNA sequence: TGTGCCAGCAGTACCCGCCTAGCGGGTGCCTACGAGCAGTACTTC.

V usage is TRBV7-6 and J usage is TRBJ1-1; D not certain. The germline V gene encodes CDR1 SGHVS and CDR2 FNYEAQ. CDR3 size: 17 residues. Trimming pared 5 bases from V and 0 bases from J, leaving 19 bases between. The DNA of the CDR3 is TGTGCCAGCAGCCCTAGCTCGTGGGAACGGGTGAACACTGAAGCTTTCTTT. As protein: CASSPSSWERVNTEAFF.

The gene calls are TRBV7-3 and TRBJ1-1; D is perhaps TRBD1 (6 bases). There are 13 residues in the CDR3. Per the germline V gene, CDR1 is SGHTA and CDR2 is FQGTGA. V lost 6 bases and J 1 base, leaving 9 bases between the germline ends. The CDR3, as DNA: TGTGCCAGCAGTTCGGACAGGAACACTGAAGCTTTCTTT. It codes for CASSSDRNTEAFF.

As concerns this clone: The identical CDR3 is also encoded by other nucleotide sequences in the sample. The chain uses TRBV7-3 and TRBJ2-1; 8 bases agree with TRBD2. J was trimmed by 5 bases and V by 3 bases; bases with no gene match: 6. CDR3 size: 15 residues. Per the germline V gene, CDR1 is SGHTA and CDR2 is FQGTGA. For the CDR3, the DNA is TGTGCCAGCAGCTTCGGTCTAGCGGGTAACAATGAGCAGTTCTTC. Translated, it gives CASSFGLAGNNEQFF.

The count of this clone is one. The chain uses TRBV7-3 and TRBJ2-3; tentative D call: TRBD2 (5 bases). Germline V gene data show CDR1 as SGHTA and CDR2 as FQGTGA. The CDR3 has 14 residues. V dropped 1 base and J dropped 5 bases, with 10 bases sitting between them. The DNA for the CDR3 is TGTGCCAGCAGCTTAAGTGGAGGTGGAGATACGCAGTATTTT. Translated, it gives CASSLSGGGDTQYF.

The rearrangement links TRBV28 to TRBJ2-5; D possibly corresponds to TRBD1 (6 bases). The CDR3 is made up of 13 amino acids. V lost 7 bases to trimming and J lost 1 base, with 10 bases between them. In germline, CDR1 is MDHEN, CDR2 SYDVKM. This CDR3 is CASTGTLQETQYF. The CDR3 nucleotides are TGTGCCAGCACCGGGACACTCCAAGAGACCCAGTACTTC.

The gene calls are TRBV12-3 or TRBV12-4 and TRBJ2-1; D tentatively fits TRBD1 or TRBD2 (5 bases each). The CDR3 contains 13 residues. Between the trimmed V and J ends, which lost 6 bases and 10 bases, there was a span of 16 bases. In DNA, the CDR3 is TGTGCCAGCAGGACCACCGGGACGCCGGAGCAGTTCTTC. Translation: CASRTTGTPEQFF.

This chain uses TRBV19 with TRBJ1-1, with D possibly TRBD1 on 5 matching bases. Germline CDR1 reads LNHDA; CDR2 reads SQIVND (reference sequence). The V end lost 7 bases, the J end lost 2 bases, and 17 bases lay between the germline ends. This CDR3 spans 15 amino acids. The CDR3 here is CASTKRGLPNTEAFF. As DNA, the CDR3 is TGTGCCAGTACTAAAAGGGGACTGCCCAACACTGAAGCTTTCTTT.

This clone was counted between two and nine times. The rearrangement joins TRBV19 to TRBJ2-2; D might be TRBD2 (6 bases). The V gene lost 3 bases and the J gene lost 6 bases, with 11 bases spanning the gap. The CDR3 covers 14 residues. Looked up from germline, CDR1 is LNHDA and CDR2 is SQIVND (reference sequence). The CDR3, as DNA: TGTGCCAGTAGTATGTCGGGGGTAGCCGGGGAGCTGTTTTTT. It codes for CASSMSGVAGELFF.

This clone occurred a few times. The chain couples TRBV9 to TRBJ2-1; 9 nucleotides agree with TRBD2. This CDR3 has 19 residues. CDR1 is SGDLS, CDR2 YYNGEE, per germline. With 0 bases clipped from V and 0 bases from J, the junction kept 10 bases outside the gene matches. As DNA, the CDR3 is TGTGCCAGCAGCGTAGGTTCTAGCGGGACCCAACTCTCCTACAATGAGCAGTTCTTC. This encodes CASSVGSSGTQLSYNEQFF.

This rearrangement joins TRBV7-9 to TRBJ2-1; 7 bases are a match to TRBD2. V lost 5 bases and J lost 4; bases outside the gene matches: 8. Germline assignment: CDR1 SEHNR and CDR2 FQNEAQ (reference sequence). This CDR3 contains 15 residues. CDR3 loop: CASSRSGVPYNEQFF. CDR3 bases: TGTGCCAGCAGCAGGAGCGGGGTCCCTTACAATGAGCAGTTCTTC.

This rearrangement joins TRBV28 to TRBJ2-1; 7 positions match TRBD2. The CDR3 is made up of 14 amino acids. Germline lookup yields CDR1 MDHEN and CDR2 SYDVKM. Trimming at V came to 11 bases and at J to 6 bases, leaving 13 bases not matched to a gene. CDR3 in DNA: TGTGCCGGGGGGGACTCGCCCAGAGTCAATGAGCAGTTCTTC. This codes for CAGGDSPRVNEQFF.

The chain recombines TRBV11-2 with TRBJ2-1; D unclear. Germline CDR1 and CDR2: SGHAT and FQNNGV. V lost 5 bases and J 3 bases, leaving 17 bases between the germline ends. The CDR3 length is 16 residues. The CDR3 protein is CASSHIRAAHYNEQFF. In DNA, the CDR3 is TGTGCCAGCAGCCACATTCGGGCGGCGCACTACAATGAGCAGTTCTTC.

This clone occurred once. V usage is TRBV30 and J usage is TRBJ2-1, with D perhaps TRBD2 (5 bases). The germline V gene has CDR1 GTSNPN and CDR2 SVGIG (reference sequence). V lost 0 bases and J lost 0, with 12 bases in between. This CDR3 contains 16 residues. The CDR3 nucleotides read TGTGCCTGGAGTGTAGTGGGCGGGTCCTCCTACAATGAGCAGTTCTTC. Translating it yields CAWSVVGGSSYNEQFF.